These 5 T cell receptor beta chains were all obtained from the same sample, sequenced in a study of T cell repertoires in cytomegalovirus infection. TCRdb redid the calling of the reads with MiXCR, one entry per CDR3 protein. The table has some 270,000 distinct CDR3 sequences, about 17% seen once. Sequenced material: CD8+ T cells from PBMCs. These TCRs come from a human donor in good health (CMV status not recorded). Some clones in this sample may be carry-over from other donors' samples.

The chain links TRBV20-1 to TRBJ2-1; D is unclear. The CDR3 totals 13 residues. The germline V and J ends were trimmed by 6 bases and 3 bases, with 12 bases remaining between them. Germline V gene sequence: CDR1 DFQATT, CDR2 SNEGSKA (reference sequence). Here the CDR3 reads CSAYRENYNEQFF. CDR3 coding DNA: TGCAGTGCCTACAGAGAAAACTACAATGAGCAGTTCTTC.

This chain joins TRBV7-9 and TRBJ2-2; unclear D gene. There are 16 residues in the CDR3. Germline CDR1 and CDR2: SEHNR and FQNEAQ (reference sequence). V dropped 1 base and J dropped 3 bases, with 12 bases sitting between them. Here the CDR3 DNA reads TGTGCCAGCAGCTTAGTCGGCCGACCCGACACCGGGGAGCTGTTTTTT. Amino acids: CASSLVGRPDTGELFF.

This clonotype has a handful of counts. The CDR3 region is CASSYIPGHTDNEQFF. The CDR3 nucleotides read TGTGCCAGCAGTTACATTCCGGGGCACACGGACAATGAGCAGTTCTTC. This chain connects TRBV6-6 to TRBJ2-1; the D gene could be TRBD1 or TRBD2 (5 bases each). With 2 bases removed from V and 5 bases from J, the gap between germline ends came to 16 bases. CDR3 length equals 16 residues. Germline assignment: CDR1 MNHNY and CDR2 SVGAGI (reference sequence).

The J gene is TRBJ2-3, the V gene TRBV3-1; a weak D match, TRBD1 (5 bases). Between the trimmed V and J ends, which lost 0 bases and 0 bases, there was a span of 13 bases. The CDR3 is made up of 17 amino acids. In germline, CDR1 is LGHDT, CDR2 YNNKEL (reference sequence). The DNA of the CDR3 is TGTGCCAGCAGCCAAGATTGGACACCTGAAAGCACAGATACGCAGTATTTT. Translation: CASSQDWTPESTDTQYF.

This clonotype was observed a single time. The chain joins TRBV28 to TRBJ1-2; D might be TRBD1 (6 bases). Between the trimmed V and J ends, which lost 5 bases and 2 bases, there was a span of 18 bases. There are 16 residues in the CDR3. The V gene's germline CDR1 is MDHEN and CDR2 SYDVKM. This CDR3 reads CASSDGGPTLNYGYTF. The CDR3 coding sequence is TGTGCCAGCAGTGATGGGGGCCCAACCTTAAACTATGGCTACACCTTC.